The clone carrying this TCR beta chain was counted a few times. Its antigen is unidentified. This specimen belongs to a study of cytomegalovirus exposure and HLA in healthy donors. Regarding the study as a whole: Productive status was seen about 87% or about 30% of the time for most TCR beta V segments in an earlier analysis. CMV serostatus was the only immune exposure information that was available. Analyses of presence/absence relied on an assumption of roughly uniform sequencing depth across donors.

Although they were nominally healthy when sampled, donors likely had unrecorded immune exposures. Use of 60 Vbeta and 13 Jbeta primers characterized the PCR. Method: immunoSEQ multiplex PCR; TCRdb's copy keeps in-frame clones and lacks some. The repertoire consists of around 140,000 clones, with about 81% occurring once and the leading ten covering less than 10%. The sample was PBMCs. The TCR was taken from a woman aged 45 to 65 in good health and CMV-seropositive.

The CDR3, as DNA: TGTGCCAGCAGTTACACCCTCACTCAAGAGACCCAGTACTTC. As protein: CASSYTLTQETQYF. V usage is TRBV6-5 and J usage is TRBJ2-5; D unclear. CDR1 is MNHEY, CDR2 SVGAGI, per germline. The CDR3 spans 14 residues. Trimming stripped 2 bases from V and 2 bases from J, with 9 bases between.